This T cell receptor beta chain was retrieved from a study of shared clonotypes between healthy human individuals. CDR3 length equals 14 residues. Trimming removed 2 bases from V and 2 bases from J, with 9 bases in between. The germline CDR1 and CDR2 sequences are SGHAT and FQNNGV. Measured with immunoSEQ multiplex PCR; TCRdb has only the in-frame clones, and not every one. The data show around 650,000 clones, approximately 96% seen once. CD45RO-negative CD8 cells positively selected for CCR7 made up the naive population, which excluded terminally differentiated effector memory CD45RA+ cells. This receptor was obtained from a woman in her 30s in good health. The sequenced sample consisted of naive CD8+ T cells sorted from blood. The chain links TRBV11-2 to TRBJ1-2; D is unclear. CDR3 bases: TGTGCCAGCAGCTTATCGGACGGGAACTATGGCTACACCTTC. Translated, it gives CASSLSDGNYGYTF. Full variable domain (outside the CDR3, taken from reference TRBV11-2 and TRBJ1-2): EAGVAQSPRYKIIEKRQSVAFWCNPISGHATLYWYQQILGQGPKLLIQFQNNGVVDDSQLPKDRFSAERLKGVDSTLKIQPAKLEDSAVYLCASSLSDGNYGYTFGSGTRLTVV.